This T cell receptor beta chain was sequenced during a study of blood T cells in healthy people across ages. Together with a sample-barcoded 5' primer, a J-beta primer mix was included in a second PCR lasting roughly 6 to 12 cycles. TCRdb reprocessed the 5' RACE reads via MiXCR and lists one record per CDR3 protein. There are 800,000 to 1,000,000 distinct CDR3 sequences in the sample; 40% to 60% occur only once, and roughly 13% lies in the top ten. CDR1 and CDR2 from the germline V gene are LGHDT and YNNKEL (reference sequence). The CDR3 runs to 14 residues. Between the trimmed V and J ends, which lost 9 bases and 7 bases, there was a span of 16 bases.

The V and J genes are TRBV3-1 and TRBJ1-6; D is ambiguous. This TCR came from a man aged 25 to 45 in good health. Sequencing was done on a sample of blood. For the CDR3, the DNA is TGTGCCAGTTGGGCTACTGATAAGAATTCACCCCTCCACTTT. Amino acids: CASWATDKNSPLHF.